This T cell receptor beta chain appears in the sequencing data of a study of CD8 T cells in ankylosing spondylitis. From the 5' RACE reads, TCRdb called clonotypes with MiXCR, one entry per CDR3 protein. The table lists some 300,000 distinct CDR3 sequences, less than 25% of them singletons. This clonotype was picked up many times. This CDR3 comprises 13 residues. V dropped 7 bases and J dropped 0 bases, with 9 bases sitting between them. CDR1 and CDR2 (germline): DFQATT, SNEGSKA (reference sequence). The sequence came from a female donor with ankylosing spondylitis or in good health (not recorded which). Sample: blood, either unsorted or a sorted T cell fraction (not recorded which). V is TRBV20-1 and J is TRBJ2-2; D not resolved. For the CDR3, the DNA is TGCAGTGTCGTAGCTTCGAACACCGGGGAGCTGTTTTTT. This sequence encodes CSVVASNTGELFF.